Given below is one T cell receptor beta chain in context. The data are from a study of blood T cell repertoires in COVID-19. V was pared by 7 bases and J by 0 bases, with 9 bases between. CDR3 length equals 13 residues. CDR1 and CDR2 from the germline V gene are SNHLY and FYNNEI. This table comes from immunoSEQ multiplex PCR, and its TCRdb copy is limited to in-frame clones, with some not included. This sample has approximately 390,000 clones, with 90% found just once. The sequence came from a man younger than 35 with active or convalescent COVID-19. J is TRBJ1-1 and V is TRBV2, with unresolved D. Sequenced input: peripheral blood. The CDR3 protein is CASMVRMNTEAFF. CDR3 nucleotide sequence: TGTGCCAGCATGGTGAGAATGAACACTGAAGCTTTCTTT.